This TCR beta chain originates from a study of T cell responses to AZD1222 COVID-19 vaccine. A word on this clone: Its antigen is unknown.

Study outcomes and limitations: The study found Spike-specific TCR breadth and depth rose after two AZD1222 doses. In a largely white British group with more females than males, clonal diversity was possibly underestimated.

The table came from immunoSEQ multiplex PCR; TCRdb's copy has only in-frame clones and leaves some out. The table lists around 220,000 clones, 94% of them singletons, with approximately 1.7% in the top ten. Germline V gene data show CDR1 as ENHRY and CDR2 as SYGVKD. The CDR3 runs to 17 residues. Trimming took 0 bases from V and 1 from J, leaving 14 bases between them. The receptor was isolated from an adult who received the MenACWY meningococcal vaccine as a control. The sequenced sample was peripheral blood, obtained 28 days after the second dose of the MenACWY control vaccine. The chain joins TRBV10-3 to TRBJ2-3; D possibly corresponds to TRBD2 (7 bases). CDR3 sequence (DNA): TGTGCCATCAGTGAGTCGATAGGGGGGGGCCGCACAGATACGCAGTATTTT. This sequence encodes CAISESIGGGRTDTQYF.